This record looks at one TCR beta chain sequence and its context. These data are taken from a study of T cells in Graves' hyperthyroidism and ophthalmopathy. The wider study: Peripheral blood was drawn at first diagnosis, prior to all treatment.

Regions amplified from RNA transcripts were the TCR beta CDR3 regions. During a first-round RT-PCR of the TCR CDR3, the HTBI primer set was used. In TCRdb, the multiplex PCR reads were re-called with MiXCR into one record per CDR3 protein. This sample has over 700,000 distinct CDR3 sequences; 38% occur once, and the top ten carry 8.9%. This CDR3 region has 13 residues. Germline lookup yields CDR1 MNHEY and CDR2 SVGAGI. V was clipped by 2 bases and J by 5 bases, with 10 bases between them. Subjects aged 18 to 65 presented with newly diagnosed hyperthyroidism of less than 2 months' duration. The chain recombines TRBV6-5 with TRBJ2-7; D remains unclear. The clonotype originates from a man younger than 30 with Graves' hyperthyroidism. The material sequenced was blood. CDR3 sequence reads: CASSYDAFNEQYF. DNA for the CDR3: TGTGCCAGCAGTTACGACGCCTTCAACGAGCAGTACTTC.